The clone carrying this T cell receptor beta chain is a singleton in its sample. The antigen is undetermined. The data stem from a study of tissue T cells after allogeneic stem cell transplantation. Study-level points and caveats: Motif-based clustering found tissue-specific repertoire signatures shared across patients, though few clones were shared. Within patients, tissue anatomy strongly shaped TCR repertoire composition. In patients and mice, blood and spleen missed much of tissue repertoire.

GI sites, liver, skin and spleen were taken after median 9.75 post-mortem hours. The assay was immunoSEQ multiplex PCR, and TCRdb's table has in-frame clones only and misses some. Counted here are fewer than 30,000 clones, less than 85% occurring once; the ten biggest clones make up 7.5% to 9%. Sequences were derived from tissue from the ileum, sampled at autopsy. The origin of this receptor is an older female donor with lung cancer.

CDR3 region: CAWSVSSQPYEQYF. Written as DNA, the CDR3 is TGTGCCTGGAGTGTATCTTCCCAACCCTACGAGCAGTACTTC. The rearrangement links TRBV30 to TRBJ2-7, with D unresolved. Germline CDR1 reads GTSNPN; CDR2 reads SVGIG (reference sequence). This CDR3 is 14 amino acids long. The V gene lost 0 bases and the J gene lost 2 bases, with 11 bases spanning the gap.